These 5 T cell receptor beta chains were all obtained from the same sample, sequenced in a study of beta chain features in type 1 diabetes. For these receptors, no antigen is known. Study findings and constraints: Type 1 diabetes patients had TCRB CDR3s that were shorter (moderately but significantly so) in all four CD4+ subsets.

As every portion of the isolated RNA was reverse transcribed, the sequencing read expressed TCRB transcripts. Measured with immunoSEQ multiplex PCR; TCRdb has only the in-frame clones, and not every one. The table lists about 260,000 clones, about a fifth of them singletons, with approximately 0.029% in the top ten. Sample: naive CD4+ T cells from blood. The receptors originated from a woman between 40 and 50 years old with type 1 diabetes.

CDR3: CASRPDRGQGGQYF. The CDR3, as DNA: TGCGCCAGCAGGCCCGACAGGGGGCAAGGTGGGCAGTACTTC. The chain recombines TRBV4-3 with TRBJ2-7; 10 nucleotides align to TRBD1. This CDR3 has 14 amino acids. The germline CDR1 and CDR2 sequences are LGHNA and YSLEER. V lost 6 bases, J lost 9 bases, and 11 bases stayed unmatched.

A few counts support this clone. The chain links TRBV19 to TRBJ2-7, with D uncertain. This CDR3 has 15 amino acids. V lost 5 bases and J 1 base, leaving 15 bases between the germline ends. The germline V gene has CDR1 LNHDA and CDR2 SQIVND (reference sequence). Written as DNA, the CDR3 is TGTGCCAGTAGTTTCGACCCTGGCAGGTCCTACGAGCAGTACTTC. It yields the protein CASSFDPGRSYEQYF.

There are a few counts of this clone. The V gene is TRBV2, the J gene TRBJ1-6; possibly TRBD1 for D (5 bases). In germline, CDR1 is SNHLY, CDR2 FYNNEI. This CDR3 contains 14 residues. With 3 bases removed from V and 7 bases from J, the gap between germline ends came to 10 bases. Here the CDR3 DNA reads TGTGCCAGCAGTGAGGAGGGGATGAATTCACCCCTCCACTTT. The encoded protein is CASSEEGMNSPLHF.

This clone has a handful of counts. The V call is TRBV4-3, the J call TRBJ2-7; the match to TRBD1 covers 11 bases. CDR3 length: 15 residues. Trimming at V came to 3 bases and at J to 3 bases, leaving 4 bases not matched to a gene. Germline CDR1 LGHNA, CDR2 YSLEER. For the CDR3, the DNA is TGCGCCAGCAGCCAGGGACAGGGGGAGGGCTACGAGCAGTACTTC. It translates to CASSQGQGEGYEQYF.

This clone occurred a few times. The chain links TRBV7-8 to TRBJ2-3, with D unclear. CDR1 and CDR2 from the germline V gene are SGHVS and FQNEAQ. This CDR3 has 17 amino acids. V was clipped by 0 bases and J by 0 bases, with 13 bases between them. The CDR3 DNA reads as TGTGCCAGCAGCTTAGCCCCCAGCGCTCTTAGCACAGATACGCAGTATTTT. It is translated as CASSLAPSALSTDTQYF.